One and the same sample provided the 5 T cell receptor beta chains below, sequenced in a study of T cells after somatic rescue of genetic block. Using immunoSEQ multiplex PCR, the repertoire was profiled, and TCRdb retains in-frame clones only, with some absent. The sample records some 10,000 clones, under 85% being singletons. Input material: peripheral blood mononuclear cells (PBMCs). Receptors were obtained from a boy between 10 and 17 years old.

This chain joins TRBV7-7 and TRBJ2-5; D gene unclear. The CDR3 covers 13 residues. The V gene's germline CDR1 is SSHAT and CDR2 FNYEAQ (reference sequence). V was cut by 1 base and J by 4 bases, with 7 bases left in between. Here the CDR3 reads CASSLDRVETQYF. In DNA form, the CDR3 reads TGTGCCAGCAGCTTAGACAGAGTAGAGACCCAGTACTTC.

DNA of the CDR3: TGTGCCAGCAGCTTAACGGGACAGGGAAACTATGGCTACACCTTC. Its protein product is CASSLTGQGNYGYTF. The chain recombines TRBV7-9 with TRBJ1-2; TRBD1 matches at 9 bases. Germline V gene sequence: CDR1 SEHNR, CDR2 FQNEAQ (reference sequence). This CDR3 has 15 amino acids. Unmatched junction bases numbered 3, after V lost 2 bases and J lost 2 bases.

The chain joins TRBV5-5 to TRBJ2-7; 8 bases line up with TRBD1. The CDR3 is 12 residues long. V was clipped by 4 bases and J by 7 bases; unmatched bases: 4. Germline V gene lookup returns CDR1 SGHKS and CDR2 YYEKEE (reference sequence). The CDR3 DNA follows: TGTGCCAGCAGCCGACAGGGGTGGGAGCAGTACTTC. Its protein is CASSRQGWEQYF.

Only a few counts were recorded for this clone. The V and J genes are TRBV20-1 and TRBJ2-5; D is unresolved. Germline assignment: CDR1 DFQATT and CDR2 SNEGSKA (reference sequence). The V end was cut by 4 bases, the J end by 4 bases, with 7 bases between. There are 11 residues in the CDR3. CDR3 nucleotides: TGCAGTGCTAACGGCGGAGAGACCCAGTACTTC. It is translated as CSANGGETQYF.

The chain couples TRBV6-6 to TRBJ1-6; the D is unclear. Germline-derived CDR1 and CDR2 are MNHNY and SVGAGI (reference sequence). The V gene lost 0 bases and the J gene lost 6 bases, with 9 bases spanning the gap. The CDR3 runs 15 residues. The CDR3 reads CASSYSVGINSPLHF. CDR3 in DNA: TGTGCCAGCAGTTACTCGGTCGGGATTAATTCACCCCTCCACTTT.